This T cell receptor beta chain was sequenced for a study of response to subunit inactivated influenza vaccine. Study findings and constraints: Researchers suggested that each seasonal influenza vaccination recruits few new T cells.

TCRdb itself ran the RT-PCR reads through MiXCR, one entry per CDR3 protein. Here the sample spans about 520,000 distinct CDR3 sequences, around 25% being singletons. Unmatched junction bases numbered 8, after V lost 0 bases and J lost 1 base. This CDR3 is 17 amino acids long. With regard to this clonotype: The antigen is not known.

Sequences were derived from CD4+ T cells sorted from PBMCs, sampled 5 days after vaccination. V and J are TRBV12-3 or TRBV12-4 and TRBJ1-1; 7 nucleotides match TRBD1. The sequence came from a man aged 50-59 years who received an inactivated influenza vaccine. The chain's CDR3 is CASSLAPGQSKNTEAFF. DNA of the CDR3: TGTGCCAGCAGTTTAGCTCCGGGACAGAGCAAGAACACTGAAGCTTTCTTT.